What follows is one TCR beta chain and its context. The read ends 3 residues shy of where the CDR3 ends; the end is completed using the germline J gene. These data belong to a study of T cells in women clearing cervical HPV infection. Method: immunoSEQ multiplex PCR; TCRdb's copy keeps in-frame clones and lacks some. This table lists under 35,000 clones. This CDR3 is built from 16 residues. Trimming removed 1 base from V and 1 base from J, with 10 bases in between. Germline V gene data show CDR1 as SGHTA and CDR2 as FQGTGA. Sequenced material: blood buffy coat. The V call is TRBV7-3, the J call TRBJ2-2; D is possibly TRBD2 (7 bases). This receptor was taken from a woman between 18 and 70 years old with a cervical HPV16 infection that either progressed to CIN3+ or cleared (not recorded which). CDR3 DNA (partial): TGTGCCAGCAGCTTAAGGGGGGGCCAGAACACCGGGGAG. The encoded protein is CASSLRGGQNTGE. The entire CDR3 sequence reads CASSLRGGQNTGELFF. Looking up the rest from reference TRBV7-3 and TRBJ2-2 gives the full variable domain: GAGVSQTPSNKVTEKGKYVELRCDPISGHTALYWYRQSLGQGPEFLIYFQGTGAADDSGLPNDRFFAVRPEGSVSTLKIQRTERGDSAVYLCASSLRGGQNTGELFFGEGSRLTVL.